The text below deals with one T cell receptor (beta chain). This receptor's antigen is unknown. There are no base qualities to consult, and no much larger clone falls within one base. This entry comes from a study of patients and donors after allogeneic stem cell transplantation (TCRdb year 2020). Library generation was performed with RT-PCR. The sequencer listed for this sample is NextSeq 550. TCRdb itself trimmed the public reads at Q25 with fastp, ran MiXCR and retained productive beta chains. Rows matching on CDR3 protein sequence are summarized as one entry with the most common DNA and genes. The sample table records 920,000 or so distinct CDR3 sequences; over 15% of these occur just once. Roughly 6% of the sample comes from the top ten. CDR1 LGHNA and CDR2 YNFKEQ are derived from the germline V gene. The V end loses 3 bases and the J end loses 9 bases, and a stretch of 12 bases separates them. From its cysteine to its phenylalanine, the CDR3 spans 13 amino acids. Solely the CDR3 DNA is kept, with 39 bases framed from the first base.

Recombination joined TRBV4-2 with TRBJ1-5; the D gene identity is not certain. The clonotype was recovered from a human donor who was either an allogeneic HSCT recipient or a stem cell or donor lymphocyte infusion donor (not recorded which). It is not recorded whose cells these are; they may come from a transplant donor. The sample was blood, either unsorted or a sorted T cell fraction (not recorded which). Here the CDR3 is given as CASSQLRERPQHF. The DNA sequence is given as TGTGCCAGCAGCCAGTTAAGGGAACGGCCCCAGCATTTT.